Reported below is one TCR beta chain. Its antigen is not known. This CDR3 comprises 15 residues. V shed 4 bases, J shed 6 bases, and the junction held 9 bases outside the gene matches. Per the germline V gene, CDR1 is LNHDA and CDR2 is SQIVND (reference sequence). These data originate in a study of T cell responses to AZD1222 COVID-19 vaccine. Regarding the study as a whole: Unmutated variant regions are reportedly the target of nearly half of TCRs that are spike-specific. Baseline seropositivity occurred in only 5 or 6 AZD1222 recipients. The donor cohort was predominantly white British with a female majority, and clonal diversity may have been underestimated.

Sequencing was performed with immunoSEQ multiplex PCR; in TCRdb, only in-frame clones are kept and a portion is missing. The top ten clones hold 13% of a sample with some 90,000 clones, 88% of them seen once. This TCR derives from an adult in good health. The sample consisted of peripheral blood, taken on day 0 of AZD1222 vaccination. This chain uses TRBV19 with TRBJ1-5; 7 nucleotides line up with TRBD1. The CDR3 DNA reads TGTGCCAGTAGTACCGGACAGGTTATGGGTCAGCCCCAGCATTTT. This sequence encodes CASSTGQVMGQPQHF.